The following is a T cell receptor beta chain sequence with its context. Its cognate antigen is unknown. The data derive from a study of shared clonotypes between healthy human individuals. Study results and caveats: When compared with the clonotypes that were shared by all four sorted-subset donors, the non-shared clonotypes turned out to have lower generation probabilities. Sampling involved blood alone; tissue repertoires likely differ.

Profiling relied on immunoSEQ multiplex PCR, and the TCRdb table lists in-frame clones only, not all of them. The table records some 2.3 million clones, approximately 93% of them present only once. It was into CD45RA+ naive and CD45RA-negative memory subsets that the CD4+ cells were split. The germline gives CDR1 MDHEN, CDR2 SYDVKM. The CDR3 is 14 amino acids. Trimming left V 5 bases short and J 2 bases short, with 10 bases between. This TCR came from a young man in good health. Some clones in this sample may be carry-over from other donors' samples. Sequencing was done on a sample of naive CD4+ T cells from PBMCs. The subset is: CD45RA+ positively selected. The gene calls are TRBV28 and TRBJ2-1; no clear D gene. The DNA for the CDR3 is TGTGCCAGCAGTGGGCGTTCGGCCTACAATGAGCAGTTCTTC. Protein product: CASSGRSAYNEQFF. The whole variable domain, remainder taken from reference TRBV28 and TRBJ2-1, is DVKVTQSSRYLVKRTGEKVFLECVQDMDHENMFWYRQDPGLGLRLIYFSYDVKMKEKGDIPEGYSVSREKKERFSLILESASTNQTSMYLCASSGRSAYNEQFFGPGTRLTVL.